This T cell receptor (beta chain) originates from a study of blood T cell repertoires in COVID-19. Study summary: Samples came from the United States, Italy and Spain, spanning acute and convalescent COVID-19. PBMCs, B-cell-depleted T cells, or T cells were the source of the cDNA or gDNA that made up the material.

The germline gives CDR1 SNHLY, CDR2 FYNNEI. The V and J ends lost 7 bases and 9 bases respectively, with 9 bases between them. This CDR3 comprises 11 residues. The authors' processing: Estimation of nucleated cell counts relied on the amplification of reference gene primers. Some clones are missing from TCRdb's copy, which holds only in-frame ones; the method was immunoSEQ multiplex PCR. The DNA gave D and trimming, while V, J and clone size come from that table. The sample has around 50,000 clones, 88% seen once. The TCR was taken from a human donor in a cohort sampled during active COVID-19. Sequenced: peripheral blood. The chain carries TRBV2 and TRBJ2-2; D is possibly TRBD1 (5 bases). CDR3 residues: CASTRARELFF. The CDR3 DNA follows: TGTGCCAGCACCAGGGCAAGGGAGCTGTTTTTT.